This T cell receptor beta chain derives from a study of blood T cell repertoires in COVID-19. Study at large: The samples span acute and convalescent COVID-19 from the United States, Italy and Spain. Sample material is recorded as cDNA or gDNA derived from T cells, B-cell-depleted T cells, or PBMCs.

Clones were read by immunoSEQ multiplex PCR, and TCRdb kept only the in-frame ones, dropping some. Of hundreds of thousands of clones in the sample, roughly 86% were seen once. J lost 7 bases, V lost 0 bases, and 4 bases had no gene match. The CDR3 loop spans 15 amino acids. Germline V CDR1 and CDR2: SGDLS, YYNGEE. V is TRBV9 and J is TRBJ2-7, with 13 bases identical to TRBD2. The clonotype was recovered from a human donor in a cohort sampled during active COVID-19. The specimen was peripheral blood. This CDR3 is CASSVGTSGRGEQYF. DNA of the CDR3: TGTGCCAGCAGCGTAGGAACTAGCGGGAGGGGTGAGCAGTACTTC.